The 29 T cell receptor beta chains below come from one sample, sequenced in a study of cytomegalovirus exposure and HLA in healthy donors. PCR employed 60 Vbeta and 13 Jbeta primers. Profiled with immunoSEQ multiplex PCR; TCRdb holds only in-frame clones, not every one. Among approximately 150,000 clones listed, more than 75% were seen once. Sequencing was performed on PBMCs. Source of these receptors: a middle-aged woman in good health and CMV-seronegative.

The chain couples TRBV7-9 to TRBJ2-1; TRBD2 agrees at 10 bases. The CDR3 has 15 amino acids. Germline V gene lookup returns CDR1 SEHNR and CDR2 FQNEAQ (reference sequence). Germline trimming cut 1 base from V and 8 bases from J; bases unmatched to any gene: 5. The DNA for the CDR3 is TGTGCCAGCAGCTTAGACACCGGGACTAGCGATGAGCAGTTCTTC. Translating it yields CASSLDTGTSDEQFF.

This sequence joins TRBV9 and TRBJ2-1, with 9 nucleotides matching TRBD1. The CDR3 runs to 15 residues. Trimming took 3 bases from V and 9 from J; bases not matched to a gene: 10. Germline CDR1 reads SGDLS; CDR2 reads YYNGEE. Here the CDR3 DNA reads TGTGCCAGCAGCGACCGGGACAGGGTTCGTGGTGAGCAGTTCTTC. Translation: CASSDRDRVRGEQFF. Based on the CDR3 plus reference TRBV9 and TRBJ2-1, the full variable domain is DSGVTQTPKHLITATGQRVTLRCSPRSGDLSVYWYQQSLDQGLQFLIQYYNGEERAKGNILERFSAQQFPDLHSELNLSSLELGDSALYFCASSDRDRVRGEQFFGPGTRLTVL.

The gene calls are TRBV28 and TRBJ2-2; 7 nucleotides align to TRBD1. The V gene end was trimmed by 7 bases and the J gene end by 1 base; junction bases not matched to a gene: 9. CDR1 is MDHEN and CDR2 is SYDVKM in the germline V gene. The CDR3 runs to 16 residues. The CDR3 DNA is TGTGCCAGCATTACCTCTGACAGGGAGAACACCGGGGAGCTGTTTTTT. Translated, it gives CASITSDRENTGELFF. Looking up the rest from reference TRBV28 and TRBJ2-2 gives the full variable domain: DVKVTQSSRYLVKRTGEKVFLECVQDMDHENMFWYRQDPGLGLRLIYFSYDVKMKEKGDIPEGYSVSREKKERFSLILESASTNQTSMYLCASITSDRENTGELFFGEGSRLTVL.

The chain couples TRBV4-3 to TRBJ1-4, with D maybe TRBD1 (5 bases). This CDR3 has 14 residues. V was shortened by 3 bases and J by 5 bases, with 10 bases between the two germline ends. Germline CDR1 and CDR2: LGHNA and YSLEER. CDR3 protein: CASSHRVRNEKLFF. The CDR3 nucleotides read TGCGCCAGCAGCCACAGGGTTCGAAATGAAAAACTGTTTTTT.

This sequence joins TRBV6-5 and TRBJ1-2; perhaps TRBD1 as D (5 bases). Germline CDR1 MNHEY, CDR2 SVGAGI. CDR3 length equals 14 residues. With 6 bases removed from V and 4 bases from J, the gap between germline ends came to 15 bases. Here the CDR3 DNA reads TGTGCCAGCAGGCCGGGGGGAGCAGCCTATGGCTACACCTTC. Protein product: CASRPGGAAYGYTF.

The chain uses TRBV28 and TRBJ1-2; D is undetermined. The CDR3 is 16 amino acids. Trimming shortened V by 3 bases and J by 7 bases, and 21 bases separated the two germline ends. Germline CDR1 and CDR2: MDHEN and SYDVKM. CDR3 region: CASSFSSLVGARGYTF. Written as DNA, the CDR3 is TGTGCCAGCAGTTTTTCCTCCTTGGTAGGAGCCCGTGGCTACACCTTC.

This clone occurred a few times. V gene TRBV5-1 combines with J gene TRBJ2-1, with TRBD2 identical over 9 bases. The length of the CDR3 is 14 residues. CDR1 is SGHRS, CDR2 YFSETQ, per germline. V shed 4 bases, J shed 3 bases, and the junction held 2 bases outside the gene matches. CDR3 sequence reads: CASSPAGGYNEQFF. CDR3 nucleotides: TGCGCCAGCAGCCCAGCGGGAGGCTACAATGAGCAGTTCTTC. Combining the CDR3 with reference TRBV5-1 and TRBJ2-1 gives the whole variable domain KAGVTQTPRYLIKTRGQQVTLSCSPISGHRSVSWYQQTPGQGLQFLFEYFSETQRNKGNFPGRFSGRQFSNSRSEMNVSTLELGDSALYLCASSPAGGYNEQFFGPGTRLTVL.

The CDR3 protein is CASSDPLRDRGYEQYF. The DNA for the CDR3 is TGTGCCAGCAGTGATCCCCTCCGGGATCGAGGCTACGAGCAGTACTTC. V and J are TRBV6-4 and TRBJ2-7, with D tentatively TRBD2 (5 bases). The CDR3 contains 16 residues. Trimming pared 3 bases from V and 3 bases from J, leaving 18 bases between. From germline, CDR1 is MRHNA and CDR2 SNTAGT.

V usage is TRBV6-5 and J usage is TRBJ2-1; tentatively, D is TRBD2 (6 bases). Trimming left V 5 bases short and J 7 bases short, with 9 bases between. This CDR3 is 12 amino acids long. Germline CDR1 reads MNHEY; CDR2 reads SVGAGI. The CDR3 coding sequence is TGTGCCAGCAGTGGCGGGGTAAATGAGCAGTTCTTC. Translation gives CASSGGVNEQFF.

V and J are TRBV27 and TRBJ2-7, with 11 bases fitting TRBD2. The CDR3 runs to 16 residues. Germline V gene data show CDR1 as MNHEY and CDR2 as SMNVEV (reference sequence). The V and J ends lost 5 bases and 7 bases, in that order; junction bases with no gene match: 13. CDR3 nucleotides: TGTGCCAGCAGTCCCCTAGCGGGGGGTGCGACGGGAGAGCAGTACTTC. As protein: CASSPLAGGATGEQYF.

This clone showed up just a few times. The chain employs TRBV5-4 and TRBJ1-2; D remains ambiguous. Trimming removed 4 bases from V and 8 bases from J, with 18 bases in between. The CDR3 length is 14 residues. Germline V gene sequence: CDR1 SGHNT, CDR2 YYREEE (reference sequence). The CDR3 DNA follows: TGTGCCAGCAGCGTAGACACCGCTACCCAGGGCTACACCTTC. The encoded protein is CASSVDTATQGYTF.

This chain connects TRBV28 to TRBJ1-2, with D maybe TRBD1 (5 bases). CDR1 MDHEN and CDR2 SYDVKM come from the germline V gene. V was clipped by 2 bases and J by 5 bases, with 12 bases between them. CDR3 length: 14 amino acids. The CDR3 bases are TGTGCCAGCAGTTTACGCCGACAGAGATATGGCTACACCTTC. This gives the protein CASSLRRQRYGYTF.

Points on this clone: An end of the junction differs from the germline gene, which may be a read error. V and J are TRBV14 and TRBJ2-6; maybe TRBD1 (5 bases). There are 19 residues in the CDR3. CDR1 is SGHDN, CDR2 FVKESK, per germline. CDR3 DNA: TGTGCCAGCAGCCAAGCTGCAGGCAGTTCTAACTCTGGGGCCAACGGCCTGACTTTC. Translation gives CASSQAAGSSNSGANGLTF.

The chain employs TRBV2 and TRBJ2-7; D is undetermined. The CDR3 has 14 residues. Per germline, CDR1 SNHLY and CDR2 FYNNEI. Trimming removed 7 bases from V and 6 bases from J, with 19 bases in between. Written as DNA, the CDR3 is TGTGCCAGCATTGAGTTCGGTTCGTTGTCCGAGCAGTACTTC. Protein product: CASIEFGSLSEQYF.

This sequence joins TRBV28 and TRBJ1-1; D gene ambiguous. The CDR3 extends over 11 amino acids. Trimming removed 4 bases at V and 2 bases at J, with 2 bases between. CDR1 MDHEN and CDR2 SYDVKM come from the germline V gene. CDR3 coding DNA: TGTGCCAGCAGTTCTAACACTGAAGCTTTCTTT. Translating it yields CASSSNTEAFF.

The chain joins TRBV5-1 to TRBJ2-4, with TRBD1 matching over 9 bases. The better agreement between TRBJ2-7 and the DNA end casts doubt on the J call. Germline V CDR1 and CDR2: SGHRS, YFSETQ. This CDR3 comprises 14 residues. The CDR3 nucleotides are TGCGCCAGCATGCCCGGGGGGACAGGGTACGAGCAGTACTTC. Its protein product is CASMPGGTGYEQYF.

The genes are TRBV18 and TRBJ1-6, with 7 bases fitting TRBD1. V shed 5 bases and J 7 bases; nucleotides not matched to a gene: 14. Germline CDR1 KGHSH, CDR2 LQKENI. The CDR3 totals 17 residues. CDR3 protein: CASSSTGGTDNNSPLHF. CDR3 nucleotide sequence: TGTGCCAGCTCATCCACGGGAGGGACAGATAACAATTCACCCCTCCACTTT.

V gene TRBV6-5 combines with J gene TRBJ2-3; 7 bases are shared with TRBD2. J lost 2 bases, V lost 4 bases, and 9 bases had no gene match. In germline, CDR1 is MNHEY, CDR2 SVGAGI. This CDR3 region has 16 residues. Here the CDR3 DNA reads TGTGCCAGCAGTTCCACCGGGACTACCGACACAGATACGCAGTATTTT. Residues: CASSSTGTTDTDTQYF.

The chain combines TRBV18 with TRBJ1-2, with D maybe TRBD1 (6 bases). Germline values: CDR1 KGHSH, CDR2 LQKENI. Between the trimmed V and J ends, which lost 3 bases and 0 bases, there was a span of 8 bases. This CDR3 comprises 14 residues. The CDR3 nucleotides read TGTGCCAGCTCACCCGGGACATCTAACTATGGCTACACCTTC. It specifies CASSPGTSNYGYTF.

The genes are TRBV7-2 and TRBJ1-4; 7 positions match TRBD1. This CDR3 is 13 amino acids long. Trimming took 6 bases from V and 8 from J; bases not matched to a gene: 6. Germline loops: CDR1 SGHTA, CDR2 FQGNSA. This chain's CDR3 is CASSRQGEEKLFF. CDR3 nucleotides: TGTGCCAGCAGTCGACAGGGCGAGGAAAAACTGTTTTTT.

This chain uses TRBV19 with TRBJ2-3; possibly TRBD2 for D (6 bases). Germline CDR1 LNHDA, CDR2 SQIVND (reference sequence). This CDR3 spans 15 amino acids. The V end was cut by 7 bases, the J end by 1 base, with 15 bases between. The DNA for the CDR3 is TGTGCCAGTAACGACCGTTCGGGGGGCACAGATACGCAGTATTTT. This encodes CASNDRSGGTDTQYF.

For this clone: At one of its ends the junction is not consistent with the germline gene, which may arise from a read error. The genes are TRBV7-7 and TRBJ2-7; 9 bases line up with TRBD2. Looked up from germline, CDR1 is SSHAT and CDR2 is FNYEAQ (reference sequence). This CDR3 has 14 residues. In DNA, the CDR3 is TGTGCTAGCAGCTTTGCTACTAGCGGGTACGAGCAGTACTTC. Amino acid sequence: CASSFATSGYEQYF.

CDR3 bases: TGTGCCAGCAGCCCCGGGGGGGCCGCTGATGAGCAGTTCTTC. This translates into CASSPGGAADEQFF. J is TRBJ2-1 and V is TRBV11-1, with 8 bases aligning to TRBD2. After removal of 5 bases from V and 8 bases from J, the junction contained 8 bases not matched to a gene. Germline V lookup: CDR1 SGHAT, CDR2 FQDESV (reference sequence). The CDR3 length is 14 residues.

This sequence joins TRBV28 and TRBJ2-6; 8 bases are shared with TRBD1. Germline loops: CDR1 MDHEN, CDR2 SYDVKM. This CDR3 has 17 amino acids. The V and J ends lost 6 bases and 1 base, in that order; junction bases with no gene match: 8. CDR3 DNA sequence: TGTGCCAGCAGCCGGACAGGGTCCTTTTCTGGGGCCAACGTCCTGACTTTC. The encoded protein is CASSRTGSFSGANVLTF.

This clone was seen only a few times. The genes are TRBV5-6 and TRBJ2-5, with 7 bases that match TRBD1. Germline CDR1 SGHDT, CDR2 YYEEEE. This CDR3 spans 14 amino acids. V was pared by 8 bases and J by 7 bases, with 14 bases of the junction left unmatched. The CDR3 region has the DNA TGTGCCAGTCTCCCACAGGGGAGTGGGGTGACCCAGTACTTC. Amino acids: CASLPQGSGVTQYF.

J is TRBJ2-7 and V is TRBV27; 9 positions match TRBD2. The CDR3 has 16 amino acids. The trim removed 3 bases at V and 3 bases at J, leaving 9 bases unmatched. Germline-derived CDR1 and CDR2 are MNHEY and SMNVEV (reference sequence). The CDR3 DNA is TGTGCCAGCAGTTTCGGAACCGGGACTAGCCTCTACGAGCAGTACTTC. It encodes CASSFGTGTSLYEQYF.

Only a few counts were recorded for this clone. The chain combines TRBV4-2 with TRBJ2-1; a weak D match, TRBD2 (5 bases). The CDR3 contains 16 residues. CDR1 and CDR2 from the germline V gene are LGHNA and YNFKEQ. Trimming stripped 0 bases from V and 2 bases from J, with 11 bases between. The CDR3 loop reads CASSQELELAYNEQFF. In nucleotides, the CDR3 is TGTGCCAGCAGCCAAGAACTGGAACTAGCCTACAATGAGCAGTTCTTC.

The table lists this clone with a few counts. V and J are TRBV5-4 and TRBJ2-1; tentatively, D is TRBD1 (5 bases). The CDR3 is made up of 15 amino acids. CDR1 SGHNT and CDR2 YYREEE come from the germline V gene (reference sequence). Trimming pared 0 bases from V and 7 bases from J, leaving 14 bases between. CDR3 DNA sequence: TGTGCCAGCAGCTTGGCCCAAGGGGCTCAAAATGAGCAGTTCTTC. This encodes CASSLAQGAQNEQFF.

This clone occurred a few times. This rearrangement joins TRBV11-2 to TRBJ2-3; 7 nucleotides agree with TRBD1. The CDR3 contains 15 residues. With 1 base clipped from V and 2 bases from J, the junction kept 3 bases outside the gene matches. The germline V gene encodes CDR1 SGHAT and CDR2 FQNNGV. CDR3 in amino acids: CASSLGTGDTDTQYF. In DNA, the CDR3 is TGTGCCAGCAGCTTAGGGACAGGTGACACAGATACGCAGTATTTT.